This TCR beta chain comes out of a study of blood T cell repertoires in COVID-19. Study as a whole: From the United States, Italy and Spain came samples of acute and convalescent COVID-19.

The length of the CDR3 is 17 residues. Trimming cost V 6 bases and J 2 bases; bases outside gene matches: 11. CDR1 is LNHDA and CDR2 is SQIVND in the germline V gene (reference sequence). Participant ages covered about 18 to 100 years across 24 US areas. Source study methods: How many nucleated cells were present was estimated from reference gene primer amplification. TCRdb's copy holds only in-frame clones and misses some; the assay was immunoSEQ multiplex PCR. The V and J calls and clone size come from that table; D and trimming were worked out from the DNA. The sample has some 260,000 clones; around 89% are singletons.

The V gene is TRBV19, the J gene TRBJ2-3, with 10 bases fitting TRBD1. Sequenced sample: PBMCs or T cells enriched from blood (not recorded which). The receptor was derived from a man aged 35-49 years who had recovered from COVID-19. DNA for the CDR3: TGTGCCAGTAGACTCCTCCGGACAGGGGGTACCACAGATACGCAGTATTTT. This sequence encodes CASRLLRTGGTTDTQYF.